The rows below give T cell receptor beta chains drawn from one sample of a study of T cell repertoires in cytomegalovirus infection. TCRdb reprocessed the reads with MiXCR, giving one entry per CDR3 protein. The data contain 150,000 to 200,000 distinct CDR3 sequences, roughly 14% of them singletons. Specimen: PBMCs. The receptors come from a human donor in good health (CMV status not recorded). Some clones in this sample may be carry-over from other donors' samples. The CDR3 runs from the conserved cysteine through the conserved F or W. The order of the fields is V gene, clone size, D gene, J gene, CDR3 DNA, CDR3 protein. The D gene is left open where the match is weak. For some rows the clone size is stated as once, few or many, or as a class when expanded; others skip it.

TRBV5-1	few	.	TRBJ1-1	TGCGCCAGCAGCTTTGACTTAGCTGAAGCTTTCTTT	CASSFDLAEAFF
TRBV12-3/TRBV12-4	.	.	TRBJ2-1	TGTGCCAGCAGTATACTAACCGGGACATTCGAGCAGTTCTTC	CASSILTGTFEQFF
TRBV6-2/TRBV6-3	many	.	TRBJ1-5	TGTGCCACCCGACAGGACAATCAGCCCCAGCATTTT	CATRQDNQPQHF
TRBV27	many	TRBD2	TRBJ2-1	TGTGCCAGCACCGGGACTAGCGGGAGAAATGAGCAGTTCTTC	CASTGTSGRNEQFF
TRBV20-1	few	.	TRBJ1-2	TGCAGTGCTAGAGGCGCGGATGACACCCGGGGGCTGTATGGCTACACCTTC	CSARGADDTRGLYGYTF
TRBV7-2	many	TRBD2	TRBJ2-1	TGTGCCAGCAGCTTAGGGGAAGTTACTCGGGGGGGACAGTTCTTC	CASSLGEVTRGGQFF
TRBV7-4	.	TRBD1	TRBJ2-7	TGTGCCAGCAGCGCCGGGACAGGGTACCGCGAGCAGTACTTC	CASSAGTGYREQYF
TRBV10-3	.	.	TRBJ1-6	TGTGCCGCTCAGCCAGGGAATAATTCACCCCTCCACTTT	CAAQPGNNSPLHF
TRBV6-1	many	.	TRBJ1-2	TGTGCCAGCAGCCTCAACAGGGACGAAAACTATGGCTACACCTTC	CASSLNRDENYGYTF
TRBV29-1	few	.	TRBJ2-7	TGCAGCGTTGGGAGGACTAACCCCTCCTACGAGCAGTACTTC	CSVGRTNPSYEQYF
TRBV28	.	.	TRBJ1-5	TGTGCCAGCAGTCCAACAGGGCTCCCTCAGCCCCAGCATTTT	CASSPTGLPQPQHF
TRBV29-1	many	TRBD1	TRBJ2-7	TGCAGCGTCCGGACAGGTTCTTCCTACGAGCAGTACTTC	CSVRTGSSYEQYF
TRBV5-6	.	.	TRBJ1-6	TGTGCCAGCAGCCTATCAACACAGGATCAACCCCTCCACTTT	CASSLSTQDQPLHF
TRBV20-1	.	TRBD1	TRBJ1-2	TGCAGTGCTAGAGATCTAGGTACAGGGGACGATGGCTACACCTTC	CSARDLGTGDDGYTF
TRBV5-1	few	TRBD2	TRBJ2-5	TGCGCCAGCAGCCAATCCGGGACTAGCGGGGGGAGAGAGACCCAGTACTTC	CASSQSGTSGGRETQYF
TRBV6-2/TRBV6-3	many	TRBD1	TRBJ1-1	TGTGCCAGCAATCAGGGGGTAACTGAAGCTTTCTTT	CASNQGVTEAFF
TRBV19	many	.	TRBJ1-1	TGTGCCAGTAGTCGGGACGTTAGAGCTTTCTTT	CASSRDVRAFF
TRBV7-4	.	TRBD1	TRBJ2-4	TGTGCCAGCAGCTTAGGGGCCAGGGGGACCAAAAACATTCAGTACTTC	CASSLGARGTKNIQYF
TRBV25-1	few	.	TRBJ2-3	TGTGCCAGCAGTGACCCCGGACACTCTGATACGCAGTATTTT	CASSDPGHSDTQYF
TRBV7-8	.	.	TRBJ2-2	TGTGCCAGCAGCTCCACAGGGCCCGGGGAGCTGTTTTTT	CASSSTGPGELFF
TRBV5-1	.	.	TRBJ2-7	TGCGCCAGCAGTGGAGGGGTTGGAAACGAGCAGTACTTC	CASSGGVGNEQYF
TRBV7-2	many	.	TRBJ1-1	TGTGCCAGCAGCTTTACTGAAGCTTTCTTT	CASSFTEAFF
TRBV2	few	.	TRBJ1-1	TGTGCCAGCCCAGGGGAGAACACTGAAGCTTTCTTT	CASPGENTEAFF
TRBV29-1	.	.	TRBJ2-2	TGCAGCGTTGAAGGGACAGACACCGGGGAGCTGTTTTTT	CSVEGTDTGELFF
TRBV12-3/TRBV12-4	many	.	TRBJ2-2	TGTGCCAGCAGCCCTAGAAGGGGACCTACCGGGGAGCTGTTTTTT	CASSPRRGPTGELFF
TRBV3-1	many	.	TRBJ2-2	TGTGCCAGCAGCCAAGACTTGCTAGTGACGGTGGCCGGGGAGCTGTTTTTT	CASSQDLLVTVAGELFF
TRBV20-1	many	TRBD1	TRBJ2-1	TGCAGTGCTAGGCAGGGGGAGCATGAGCAGTTCTTC	CSARQGEHEQFF
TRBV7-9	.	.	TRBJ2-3	TGTGCCAGCACCCCTGTGAAAGATACGCAGTATTTT	CASTPVKDTQYF
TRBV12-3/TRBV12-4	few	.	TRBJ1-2	TGTGCCAGCAGTCGACGCGGAGGGGGCTACACCTTC	CASSRRGGGYTF
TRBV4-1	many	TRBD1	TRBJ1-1	TGCGCCAGCAGCCAAAGTCTACAGGGGGTGAACACTGAAGCTTTCTTT	CASSQSLQGVNTEAFF
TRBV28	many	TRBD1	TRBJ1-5	TGTGCCAGCAGTTTTGGGTACAGGGGCGAAAATCAGCCCCAGCATTTT	CASSFGYRGENQPQHF
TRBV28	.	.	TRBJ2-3	TGTGCCAGCAGGTATACTAGAGGAGTCGGCACAGATACGCAGTATTTT	CASRYTRGVGTDTQYF
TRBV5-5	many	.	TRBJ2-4	TGTGCCAGCAGCTTGGTGGTAGGCGCGGGGCGATTCGTAGCCAAAAACATTCAGTACTTC	CASSLVVGAGRFVAKNIQYF
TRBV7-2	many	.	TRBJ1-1	TGTGCCAGCAGCTTAAGACACACTGAAGCTTTCTTT	CASSLRHTEAFF
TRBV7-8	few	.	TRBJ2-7	TGTGCCAGCAGCTCCCTGAACGAGCAGTACTTC	CASSSLNEQYF
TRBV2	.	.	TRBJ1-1	TGTGCCAGCAGGGCGGAGGGCATCGGCACTGAAGCTTTCTTT	CASRAEGIGTEAFF
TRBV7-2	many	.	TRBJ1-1	TGTGCCAGCAGCTTTGGACGGAACACTGAAGCTTTCTTT	CASSFGRNTEAFF
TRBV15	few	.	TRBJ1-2	TGTGCCACCAGCCGGTTCATGGGGACTAACTATGGCTACACCTTC	CATSRFMGTNYGYTF
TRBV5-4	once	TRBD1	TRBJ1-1	TGTGCCAGCAGCTTGGGGGGGGGACAGGCGGACTTT	CASSLGGGQADF
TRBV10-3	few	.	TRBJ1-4	TGTGCCATCAGCCAGGGGACCACTAATGAAAAACTGTTTTTT	CAISQGTTNEKLFF
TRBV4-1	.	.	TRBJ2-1	TGCGCCAGCAGCCAGAGCCAAGGGACTCTACGGGACAATGAGCAGTTCTTC	CASSQSQGTLRDNEQFF
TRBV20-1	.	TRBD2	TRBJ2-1	TGCAGTGCTTCTAGCGGGAGGGACAATGAGCAGTTCTTC	CSASSGRDNEQFF
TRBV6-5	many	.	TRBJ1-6	TGTGCCAGCAGTTACGGGGGGTCTAATTCACCCCTCCACTTT	CASSYGGSNSPLHF
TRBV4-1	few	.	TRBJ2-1	TGCGCCAGCAGCCAGCGACACCCTCCGAGCTCCTACAATGAGCAGTTCTTC	CASSQRHPPSSYNEQFF
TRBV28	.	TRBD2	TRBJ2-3	TGTGCCAGTAAACTAGCGGGACCAGTCACAGATACGCAGTATTTT	CASKLAGPVTDTQYF
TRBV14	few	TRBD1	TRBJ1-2	TGTGCCAGCAGCCCTGACAGGGAACGCGGCTACACCTTC	CASSPDRERGYTF
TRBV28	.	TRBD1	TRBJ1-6	TGTGCCAGCAGGCGGGACAGGGGGCGACCGAATTCACCCCTCCACTTT	CASRRDRGRPNSPLHF
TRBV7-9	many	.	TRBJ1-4	TGTGCCAGCAGCTTAGGGACGGCAAATGAAAAACTGTTTTTT	CASSLGTANEKLFF
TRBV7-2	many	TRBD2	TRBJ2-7	TGTGCCAGCAGCTTAGGCGGGAGTCGCTACGAGCAGTACTTC	CASSLGGSRYEQYF
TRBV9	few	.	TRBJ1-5	TGTGCCAGCAGCCCCGCAGGTTATAGCAATCAGCCCCAGCATTTT	CASSPAGYSNQPQHF
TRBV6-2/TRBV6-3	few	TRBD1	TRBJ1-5	TGTGCCAGCAGTTACAGACAGGGAAGCAATCAGCCCCAGCATTTT	CASSYRQGSNQPQHF
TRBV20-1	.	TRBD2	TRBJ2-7	TGCAGTGCCGCCAATAGCGGGAGCGCGGATAGCGAGCAGTACTTC	CSAANSGSADSEQYF
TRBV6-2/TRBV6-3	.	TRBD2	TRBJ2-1	TGTGCCAGCAGTTACGAGGGGAGGGTCTACAATGAGCAGTTCTTC	CASSYEGRVYNEQFF
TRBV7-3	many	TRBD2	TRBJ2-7	TGTGCCAGCAGCTTAGGGGCTAGCGGGAGAGAGGACGAGCAGTACTTC	CASSLGASGREDEQYF
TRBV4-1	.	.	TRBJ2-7	TGCGCCAGCAGCCAAGCACAGTCCTACGAGCAGTACTTC	CASSQAQSYEQYF
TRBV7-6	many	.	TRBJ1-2	TGTGCCAGCAGCCCAGAATCGGGGCACTATGGCTACACCTTC	CASSPESGHYGYTF
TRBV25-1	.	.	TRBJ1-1	TGTGCCAGCAGTGAAACGGGCTCGAACACTGAAGCTTTCTTT	CASSETGSNTEAFF
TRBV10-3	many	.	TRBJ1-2	TGTGCCATCCAGACGCCCGGGGCGAAGTGGGGCTACACCTTC	CAIQTPGAKWGYTF